The TCR beta chain under discussion was sequenced for a study of T cell responses to AZD1222 COVID-19 vaccine. V was pared by 3 bases and J by 9 bases, with 9 bases of the junction left unmatched. Germline assignment: CDR1 MNHEY and CDR2 SMNVEV (reference sequence). The CDR3 runs 15 residues. Concerning this clone itself: Antigen specificity is unknown.

Assay used: immunoSEQ multiplex PCR; TCRdb lists only in-frame clones, some missing. The sample includes roughly 160,000 clones, 88% of them seen just once. Study findings and constraints: Of spike-specific TCRs, nearly half reportedly target regions left unmutated in variants. Repertoire sampling occurred only after the peak T cell response. White British donors predominated, females outnumbered males, and clonal diversity was possibly underestimated. At baseline, seropositivity was found in only six or seven AZD1222 recipients.

The V call is TRBV27, the J call TRBJ2-1, with 9 nucleotides matching TRBD2. Source: peripheral blood, taken 28 days after the second AZD1222 dose. The receptor was isolated from an adult who received the AZD1222 COVID-19 vaccine. CDR3 sequence reads: CASSFSGGFSSEQFF. CDR3 nucleotides: TGTGCCAGCAGTTTTAGCGGGGGATTTTCAAGTGAGCAGTTCTTC.